A selection of T cell receptor beta chains follows, all from one sample in a study of CD8 T cells in ankylosing spondylitis. TCRdb used MiXCR to reprocess the 5' RACE reads, holding one entry per CDR3 protein. The table shows under 300,000 distinct CDR3 sequences, with over 15% occurring only once. Source material: blood, either unsorted or a sorted T cell fraction (not recorded which). All receptors derive from a male donor with ankylosing spondylitis or in good health (not recorded which). Both conserved end residues are part of each CDR3. A D gene is named only where the DNA matches it firmly. Only part of the rows carry a size: once, few, many, or a class if the clone is expanded.

abundance	v_gene	d_gene	j_gene	CDR3nt	CDR3aa
few	TRBV12-3/TRBV12-4	NA	TRBJ1-5	TGTGCCAGCAGTTTAGGGACCAGGAATCAGCCCCAGCATTTT	CASSLGTRNQPQHF
many	TRBV10-3	TRBD1	TRBJ2-7	TGTGCCACCGACCCGGGACAGGGTGACGAGCAGTACTTC	CATDPGQGDEQYF
NA	TRBV29-1	NA	TRBJ2-7	TGCAGCGTTGAATTAGGGACGCAATACGAGCAGTACTTC	CSVELGTQYEQYF
many	TRBV20-1	TRBD2	TRBJ2-1	TGCAGTGCTACTAGCGGCCCCTTGGAGCAGTTCTTC	CSATSGPLEQFF
NA	TRBV25-1	TRBD2	TRBJ2-1	TGTGCCAGCAGTGAACTGGGGAGGGACTCCATCTACAATGAGCAGTTCTTC	CASSELGRDSIYNEQFF
many	TRBV29-1	TRBD1	TRBJ1-1	TGCAGCGTCATGGCAGGGGGGACTGAAGCTTTCTTT	CSVMAGGTEAFF
NA	TRBV4-3	TRBD1	TRBJ2-7	TGCGCCAGCAGCCAAGATCGGACAGGGGCGAACGAGCAGTACTTC	CASSQDRTGANEQYF
many	TRBV6-5	TRBD2	TRBJ2-3	TGTGCCAGCAGTTACTTTAGCGCTAGCGGGAGGCCCGACGAGGATACGCAGTATTTT	CASSYFSASGRPDEDTQYF
few	TRBV9	TRBD1	TRBJ2-1	TGTGCCAGCAGCGAGACAGGGGGTGAGCAGTTCTTC	CASSETGGEQFF
NA	TRBV16	TRBD1	TRBJ2-7	TGTGTTAGCAGCCAATCCACAGGGGTCACCTACGAGCAGTACTTC	CVSSQSTGVTYEQYF
NA	TRBV5-1	NA	TRBJ1-1	TGCGCCAGCAGCTTGGCTCAGTCTATGAACACTGAAGCTTTCTTT	CASSLAQSMNTEAFF
NA	TRBV4-1	NA	TRBJ2-2	TGCGCCAGCAGCCAAGGCGAGGTTAACACCGGGGAGCTGTTTTTT	CASSQGEVNTGELFF
NA	TRBV6-5	NA	TRBJ2-7	TGTGCCAGCACCGTAGAGTCTGGTGAGCAGTACTTC	CASTVESGEQYF
NA	TRBV4-1	NA	TRBJ2-1	TGCGCCAGCAGCCAAGTGGGCAGGGCGGACAATGAGCAGTTCTTC	CASSQVGRADNEQFF
few	TRBV20-1	TRBD2	TRBJ2-3	TGCAGTGCTTCCGGGACTAGCGGAGAAACACGCACAGATACGCAGTATTTT	CSASGTSGETRTDTQYF
few	TRBV19	TRBD1	TRBJ2-1	TGTGCCAGTAGTTACTGGACAGGCCGCTACAATGAGCAGTTCTTC	CASSYWTGRYNEQFF
many	TRBV6-5	TRBD2	TRBJ2-3	TGTGCCAGCAGTTACTCGGCGGGAGGGTCTGCAGATACGCAGTATTTT	CASSYSAGGSADTQYF
NA	TRBV5-1	TRBD2	TRBJ2-1	TGCGCCAGCAGCGAGACTAGCGGGTACAATGAGCAGTTCTTC	CASSETSGYNEQFF
many	TRBV12-3/TRBV12-4	NA	TRBJ2-3	TGTGCCAGCAGTTTAGTTTACCCTGGGGTAGGCACAGATACGCAGTATTTT	CASSLVYPGVGTDTQYF
few	TRBV5-6	TRBD2	TRBJ2-2	TGTGCCAGCAGCGAAGCGGGTAGCGGGAGTGACACCGGGGAGCTGTTTTTT	CASSEAGSGSDTGELFF
NA	TRBV4-3	TRBD1	TRBJ2-7	TGCGCCAGCAGCCAGGACAGGGTGGCTTACGAGCAGTACTTC	CASSQDRVAYEQYF
few	TRBV6-5	NA	TRBJ2-7	TGTGCCAGCAGTTATGAGGGGACCTACGAGCAGTACTTC	CASSYEGTYEQYF
NA	TRBV4-1	TRBD1	TRBJ2-7	TGCGCCAGCAGCCTGGACGTACAGGGGGTGTCAGCCGAGCAGTACTTC	CASSLDVQGVSAEQYF
NA	TRBV6-2/TRBV6-3	TRBD2	TRBJ2-2	TGTGCCAGCAGTTATAGCGGGAGTCGAAACACCGGGGAGCTGTTTTTT	CASSYSGSRNTGELFF
few	TRBV27	TRBD2	TRBJ2-7	TGTGCCAGCAGTTTAAGTCCTAGCGGGAGGTACGAGCAGTACTTC	CASSLSPSGRYEQYF
few	TRBV27	TRBD1	TRBJ1-1	TGTGCCAGCAGTGAAAACCCGACAGGGGCGGGGAACACTGAAGCTTTCTTT	CASSENPTGAGNTEAFF
NA	TRBV5-1	NA	TRBJ2-2	TGCGCCACACGACTAGATATTTTTCCCGGGGAGCTGTTTTTT	CATRLDIFPGELFF
many	TRBV12-3/TRBV12-4	NA	TRBJ1-1	TGTGCCAGCAGCTATGGACACACTGAAGCTTTCTTT	CASSYGHTEAFF
few	TRBV29-1	NA	TRBJ2-1	TGCAGCGCCTTAGCGGTGGGGAGCTCCTACAATGAGCAGTTCTTC	CSALAVGSSYNEQFF
NA	TRBV7-9	NA	TRBJ2-1	TGTGCCAGCAGCTTATCGTCCACGCGATCCTACAATGAGCAGTTCTTC	CASSLSSTRSYNEQFF
few	TRBV7-8	NA	TRBJ1-5	TGTGCCAGCAGCTTAGCCGGACAAAGCGGGCGAGAGCCCCAGCATTTT	CASSLAGQSGREPQHF